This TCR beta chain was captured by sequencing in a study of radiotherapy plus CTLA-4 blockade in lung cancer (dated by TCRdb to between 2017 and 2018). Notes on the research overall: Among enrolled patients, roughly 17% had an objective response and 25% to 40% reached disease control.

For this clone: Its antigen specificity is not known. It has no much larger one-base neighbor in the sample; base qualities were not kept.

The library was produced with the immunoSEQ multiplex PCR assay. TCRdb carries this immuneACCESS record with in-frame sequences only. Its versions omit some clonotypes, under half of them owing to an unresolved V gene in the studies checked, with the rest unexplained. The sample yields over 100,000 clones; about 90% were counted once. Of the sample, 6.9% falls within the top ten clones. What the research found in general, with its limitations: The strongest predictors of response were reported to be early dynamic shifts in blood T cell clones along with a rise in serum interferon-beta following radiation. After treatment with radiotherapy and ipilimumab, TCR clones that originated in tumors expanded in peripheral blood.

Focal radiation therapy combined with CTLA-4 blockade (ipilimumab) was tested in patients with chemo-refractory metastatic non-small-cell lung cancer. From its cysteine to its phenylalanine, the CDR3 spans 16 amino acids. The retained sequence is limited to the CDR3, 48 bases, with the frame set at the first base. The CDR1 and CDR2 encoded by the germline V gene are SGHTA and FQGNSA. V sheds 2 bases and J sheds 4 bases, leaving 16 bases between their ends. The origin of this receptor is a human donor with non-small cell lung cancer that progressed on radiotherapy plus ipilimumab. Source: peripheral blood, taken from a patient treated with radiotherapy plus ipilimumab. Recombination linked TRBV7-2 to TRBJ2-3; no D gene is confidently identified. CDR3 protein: CASSLIGVANSDTQYF. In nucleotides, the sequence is TGTGCCAGCAGCTTAATCGGCGTCGCTAACTCAGATACGCAGTATTTT.